The 31 T cell receptor beta chains in this list originate from one sample, sequenced in a study of shared T cell receptors in the human thymus. The repertoire was sequenced with immunoSEQ multiplex PCR; TCRdb's copy has only in-frame clones and lacks some. This repertoire shows some 640,000 clones, around 87% found once; its top ten account for approximately 0.0097%. The sample was also linked to a second study, of human thymus T cells.

Sample: thymocytes. These receptors were collected from a boy younger than two with a congenital heart defect.

This rearrangement joins TRBV5-5 to TRBJ2-7; 8 bases line up with TRBD1. V gave up 4 bases and J gave up 3 bases; unmatched junction bases: 18. This CDR3 region has 18 residues. Looked up from germline, CDR1 is SGHKS and CDR2 is YYEKEE (reference sequence). The CDR3 loop is CASSDNVRTGSSSYEQYF. The CDR3 DNA follows: TGTGCCAGCAGCGACAACGTCCGGACAGGGAGTTCTAGCTACGAGCAGTACTTC.

The chain links TRBV29-1 to TRBJ2-5; 9 bases match TRBD2. The J segment lost 5 bases and the V segment lost 3 bases, leaving 7 bases of the junction unmatched. This CDR3 has 14 residues. CDR1 SQVTM and CDR2 ANQGSEA come from the germline V gene. The CDR3 is CSVDGGRARETQYF. DNA for the CDR3: TGCAGCGTTGACGGCGGGAGGGCCAGGGAGACCCAGTACTTC.

The V call is TRBV7-9, the J call TRBJ1-5; perhaps TRBD1 as D (6 bases). The CDR3 sequence is 12 residues long. CDR1 is SEHNR and CDR2 is FQNEAQ in the germline V gene (reference sequence). The V and J ends lost 4 bases and 5 bases respectively, with 6 bases between them. The CDR3 protein is CASSYRDQPQHF. The DNA for the CDR3 is TGTGCCAGCAGCTACAGGGATCAGCCCCAGCATTTT.

J is TRBJ2-7 and V is TRBV7-6; a weak D match, TRBD1 (6 bases). Germline V gives CDR1 SGHVS, CDR2 FNYEAQ. V lost 1 base and J lost 5, with 12 bases in between. This CDR3 comprises 14 residues. The CDR3 DNA is TGTGCCAGCAGCTTAGGCCACAGGGCCCACGAGCAGTACTTC. It yields the protein CASSLGHRAHEQYF.

The chain joins TRBV27 to TRBJ1-6, with a possible D match to TRBD1 (5 bases). This CDR3 is 17 amino acids long. V lost 6 bases to trimming and J lost 0 bases, with 15 bases between them. Per germline, CDR1 MNHEY and CDR2 SMNVEV (reference sequence). This CDR3 is CASSFGGVPSYNSPLHF. CDR3 nucleotides: TGTGCCAGCAGCTTTGGAGGGGTTCCCTCCTATAATTCACCCCTCCACTTT.

The chain links TRBV27 to TRBJ2-7; 11 positions match TRBD2. The CDR3 is 15 amino acids. The germline gives CDR1 MNHEY, CDR2 SMNVEV (reference sequence). Trimming removed 3 bases from V and 0 bases from J; junction bases left unmatched: 1. The CDR3 protein is CASSFTSGSSYEQYF. The CDR3 region has the DNA TGTGCCAGCAGTTTTACTAGCGGGAGCTCCTACGAGCAGTACTTC.

The V gene is TRBV28, the J gene TRBJ2-7; a weak D match, TRBD2 (6 bases). The CDR3 is 21 amino acids. V was pared by 6 bases and J by 0 bases, with 33 bases between. In germline, CDR1 is MDHEN, CDR2 SYDVKM. The CDR3 loop is CASRAVLPAQVAAPFSYEQYF. CDR3 nucleotide sequence: TGTGCCAGCAGAGCGGTGTTACCCGCGCAGGTAGCGGCCCCTTTCTCCTACGAGCAGTACTTC.

V and J are TRBV2 and TRBJ2-7; no clear D. Germline V lookup: CDR1 SNHLY, CDR2 FYNNEI. This CDR3 spans 14 amino acids. V gave up 0 bases and J gave up 7 bases, with 13 bases separating them. The CDR3 DNA follows: TGTGCCAGCAGTGAAGCGCGTTCTCGGTGGGAGCAGTACTTC. This translates into CASSEARSRWEQYF.

This chain connects TRBV23-1 to TRBJ2-7; D is uncertain. TRBV23-1 is identified as an open reading frame with a role that is uncertain. The CDR3 has 15 amino acids. V lost 4 bases to trimming and J lost 2 bases, with 15 bases between them. This chain's CDR3 is CASSLPPTRPYEQYF. CDR3 bases: TGCGCCAGCAGTCTCCCCCCGACACGACCCTACGAGCAGTACTTC.

This chain joins TRBV30 and TRBJ1-1; possible D gene TRBD1, 5 bases. CDR3 size: 15 residues. The germline gives CDR1 GTSNPN, CDR2 SVGIG (reference sequence). V gave up 0 bases and J gave up 0 bases, with 11 bases separating them. CDR3 DNA sequence: TGTGCCTGGAGTGTCGCGACAGCATTGAACACTGAAGCTTTCTTT. This translates into CAWSVATALNTEAFF.

A word on this clone: A junction end diverges from the germline sequence, so it may reflect a read error. This sample also contains other DNA sequences that code for the same CDR3. The chain recombines TRBV28 with TRBJ1-6, with 7 bases fitting TRBD1. Per germline, CDR1 MDHEN and CDR2 SYDVKM. The CDR3 is made up of 19 amino acids. The CDR3 DNA follows: TGTGCCAGCAGTTTAGATCGCGACAGGGTGGTTCGTGATAATTCCCCCCTCCACTTT. This codes for CASSLDRDRVVRDNSPLHF.

As to this clone: Different DNA sequences within this sample yield the same CDR3. The V call is TRBV14, the J call TRBJ1-2; TRBD1 is a possible D gene (5 bases). CDR1 is SGHDN, CDR2 FVKESK, per germline. This CDR3 has 13 amino acids. Trimming pared 0 bases from V and 3 bases from J, leaving 5 bases between. In nucleotides, the CDR3 is TGTGCCAGCAGCCAAGACAGGGACTATGGCTACACCTTC. Amino acid sequence: CASSQDRDYGYTF.

The chain is built from TRBV14 and TRBJ1-5; maybe TRBD1 (6 bases). Germline-derived CDR1 and CDR2 are SGHDN and FVKESK. The CDR3 length is 16 residues. Trimming took off 5 bases at V and 5 bases at J, with 19 bases between the two ends. The CDR3 is CASSSDRRAKYQPQHF. In nucleotides, the CDR3 is TGTGCCAGCAGCTCAGACAGGCGGGCAAAGTATCAGCCCCAGCATTTT.

Comments on this clone: At one end the junction does not follow the germline gene, possibly because of a read error. The CDR3 DNA sequence: TGTGCCAGCAGCCAAAAGGTCGTTAACTATGGCTATACCTTC. This codes for CASSQKVVNYGYTF. V gene TRBV14 combines with J gene TRBJ1-2; D not resolved. The CDR3 sequence is 14 residues long. CDR1 and CDR2 (germline): SGHDN, FVKESK.

The chain recombines TRBV5-1 with TRBJ1-6, with 9 positions matching TRBD1. V was clipped by 0 bases and J by 9 bases; unmatched bases: 4. The CDR3 covers 15 residues. Germline V gene sequence: CDR1 SGHRS, CDR2 YFSETQ. The CDR3 region is CASSLGGDRVSPLHF. CDR3 nucleotides: TGCGCCAGCAGCTTGGGAGGGGACAGGGTTTCACCCCTCCACTTT. Full variable domain (rest looked up from reference TRBV5-1 and TRBJ1-6): KAGVTQTPRYLIKTRGQQVTLSCSPISGHRSVSWYQQTPGQGLQFLFEYFSETQRNKGNFPGRFSGRQFSNSRSEMNVSTLELGDSALYLCASSLGGDRVSPLHFGNGTRLTVT.

DNA for the CDR3: TGTGCCAGCAGCCATAGAGGACAGGAAGCAGATACGCAGTATTTT. Residues: CASSHRGQEADTQYF. The chain uses TRBV7-9 and TRBJ2-3, with TRBD1 matching 7 bases. Germline loops: CDR1 SEHNR, CDR2 FQNEAQ (reference sequence). V shed 5 bases, J shed 4 bases, and the junction held 9 bases outside the gene matches. CDR3 length: 15 amino acids.

The CDR3, as DNA: TGTGCCAGCAGCCCCACCTTGGAGAAATCGGCGACTGAAGCTTTCTTT. It codes for CASSPTLEKSATEAFF. The rearrangement uses TRBV7-9 and TRBJ1-1, with D uncertain. CDR3 length equals 16 residues. The germline CDR1 and CDR2 sequences are SEHNR and FQNEAQ (reference sequence). The ends were cut back, 5 bases at V and 5 bases at J, with 21 bases in the middle.

Only one count was recorded for this clone. This sequence joins TRBV7-2 and TRBJ2-7; TRBD1 aligns across 9 bases. Germline V CDR1 and CDR2: SGHTA, FQGNSA. J lost 2 bases, V lost 5 bases, and 13 bases had no gene match. The CDR3 extends over 17 amino acids. CDR3 region: CASSTEFLGQGTYEQYF. The CDR3 DNA sequence: TGTGCCAGCAGCACCGAGTTTTTAGGACAGGGGACCTACGAGCAGTACTTC.

V gene TRBV5-1 combines with J gene TRBJ1-2; D is ambiguous. The CDR3 totals 17 residues. V was cut by 1 base and J by 0 bases, with 16 bases left in between. The germline V gene has CDR1 SGHRS and CDR2 YFSETQ. CDR3: CASSLIDQTTANYGYTF. In nucleotides, the CDR3 is TGCGCCAGCAGCTTGATTGACCAGACTACTGCTAACTATGGCTACACCTTC. The full variable domain, in which reference TRBV5-1 and TRBJ1-2 provide the parts outside the CDR3, is KAGVTQTPRYLIKTRGQQVTLSCSPISGHRSVSWYQQTPGQGLQFLFEYFSETQRNKGNFPGRFSGRQFSNSRSEMNVSTLELGDSALYLCASSLIDQTTANYGYTFGSGTRLTVV.

The V and J genes are TRBV19 and TRBJ1-1, with D unclear. CDR3 length equals 15 residues. Germline CDR1 LNHDA, CDR2 SQIVND (reference sequence). V dropped 3 bases and J dropped 4 bases, with 15 bases sitting between them. The CDR3 here is CASSIPSGSSTEAFF. In DNA, the CDR3 is TGTGCCAGTAGTATCCCCTCGGGGTCCAGCACTGAAGCTTTCTTT.

The gene calls are TRBV6-5 and TRBJ1-1, with D possibly TRBD1 on 5 matching bases. The V gene lost 2 bases and the J gene lost 0 bases, with 10 bases spanning the gap. Germline CDR1 and CDR2: MNHEY and SVGAGI. The CDR3 is 15 residues long. The CDR3 nucleotides read TGTGCCAGCAGTTACAGGGGTGGACTGAACACTGAAGCTTTCTTT. Amino acids: CASSYRGGLNTEAFF.

In this sample, this clone turned up once. The genes are TRBV6-1 and TRBJ2-7, with TRBD2 matching over 12 bases. Germline V CDR1 and CDR2: MNHNS, SASEGT. The V segment lost 10 bases and the J segment 0 bases; nucleotides outside the gene matches: 7. The CDR3 has 15 residues. CDR3 amino acids: CAIMTSGGFSYEQYF. CDR3 sequence (DNA): TGTGCCATCATGACTAGCGGGGGATTCTCCTACGAGCAGTACTTC.

The chain joins TRBV12-5 to TRBJ1-5; maybe TRBD1 (6 bases). Germline CDR1 LGHNT, CDR2 FRNRAP. CDR3 length equals 15 residues. V lost 3 bases to trimming and J lost 4 bases, with 13 bases between them. The CDR3 here is CASGFLGTRNQPQHF. The DNA of the CDR3 is TGTGCTAGTGGTTTTTTAGGGACAAGGAATCAGCCCCAGCATTTT.

The V and J genes are TRBV4-1 and TRBJ1-3, with 7 bases fitting TRBD1. V dropped 1 base and J dropped 9; count of bases not matched to a gene: 9. Looked up from germline, CDR1 is MGHRA and CDR2 is YSYEKL. The CDR3 has 15 amino acids. The CDR3: CASSQANRGGGTIYF. CDR3 DNA sequence: TGCGCCAGCAGCCAAGCTAACAGGGGAGGAGGCACCATATATTTT.

This chain uses TRBV10-1 with TRBJ2-1; 9 nucleotides match TRBD2. In germline, CDR1 is WNHNN, CDR2 SYGVQD (reference sequence). CDR3 length: 16 residues. V trimming: 3 bases; J trimming: 8 bases; junction bases outside the gene matches: 11. This CDR3 is CASSDHLTAGGYEQFF. The DNA for the CDR3 is TGCGCCAGCAGTGACCACCTAACAGCGGGAGGATATGAGCAGTTCTTC.

V is TRBV5-4 and J is TRBJ2-6; TRBD1 aligns across 9 bases. CDR3 size: 19 residues. The germline V gene encodes CDR1 SGHNT and CDR2 YYREEE (reference sequence). With 6 bases clipped from V and 2 bases from J, the junction kept 15 bases outside the gene matches. The DNA of the CDR3 is TGTGCCAGCAATAATTTCCCGGGACAGGGCTCCCCTGGGGCCAACGTCCTGACTTTC. It yields the protein CASNNFPGQGSPGANVLTF.

The chain is built from TRBV15 and TRBJ2-7, with TRBD1 identical over 12 bases. This CDR3 region has 14 residues. V dropped 2 bases and J dropped 6; count of bases not matched to a gene: 2. Germline CDR1 and CDR2: LNHNV and YYDKDF (reference sequence). CDR3 nucleotides: TGTGCCACCAGCAGATTGGGACAGGGGGCCGAGCAGTACTTC. It specifies CATSRLGQGAEQYF.

The V gene is TRBV5-4, the J gene TRBJ2-3; possible D gene TRBD1, 7 bases. This CDR3 is built from 14 residues. The germline V gene encodes CDR1 SGHNT and CDR2 YYREEE (reference sequence). The V end lost 5 bases, the J end lost 4 bases, and 14 bases lay between the germline ends. Written as DNA, the CDR3 is TGTGCCAGCAGGTATGGAGGGGGCGCAGATACGCAGTATTTT. Protein product: CASRYGGGADTQYF. The full variable domain, with the rest looked up from reference TRBV5-4 and TRBJ2-3, is ETGVTQSPTHLIKTRGQQVTLRCSSQSGHNTVSWYQQALGQGPQFIFQYYREEENGRGNFPPRFSGLQFPNYSSELNVNALELDDSALYLCASRYGGGADTQYFGPGTRLTVL.

This rearrangement joins TRBV28 to TRBJ2-7; 7 bases agree with TRBD1. CDR1 is MDHEN and CDR2 is SYDVKM in the germline V gene. The CDR3 spans 15 residues. The ends lost 2 bases at V and 6 bases at J; junction bases unmatched: 10. This CDR3 reads CASSLRARGKREQYF. In nucleotides, the CDR3 is TGTGCCAGCAGTTTAAGAGCCAGGGGGAAACGCGAGCAGTACTTC.

This chain uses TRBV15 with TRBJ1-5, with a possible D match to TRBD1 (6 bases). The germline V gene encodes CDR1 LNHNV and CDR2 YYDKDF (reference sequence). Trimming took off 3 bases at V and 5 bases at J, with 14 bases between the two ends. CDR3 length equals 15 residues. For the CDR3, the DNA is TGTGCCACCAGCAGTCAAGCCAGGGGTCATCAGCCCCAGCATTTT. The encoded protein is CATSSQARGHQPQHF.

This clone has just a few counts. The V call is TRBV27, the J call TRBJ1-1; D remains ambiguous. CDR3 length: 12 residues. Between the trimmed V and J ends, which lost 6 bases and 1 base, there was a span of 6 bases. The germline V gene encodes CDR1 MNHEY and CDR2 SMNVEV (reference sequence). The CDR3 loop reads CASRAPNTEAFF. The CDR3 bases are TGTGCCAGCAGAGCCCCGAACACTGAAGCTTTCTTT.